This record concerns one T cell receptor beta chain sequence. Which antigen it targets is not known. Base qualities are not at hand, and no much larger clone is one base apart. This entry is derived from a study of blood T cell repertoires in COVID-19 (dated by TCRdb to about 2020). For the study in its entirety: The collaborator samples originated in the United States, Italy and Spain and spanned the acute and convalescent phases of COVID-19. The material from the prospective study consisted of cDNA or gDNA derived from T cells, B-cell-depleted T cells, or PBMCs. Subjects who had been exposed to COVID-19, were actively infected with it, or had recovered from it provided the deeply sampled blood TCRbeta repertoires that made up the dataset. A freely available public database, intended as a resource for researchers studying the immune response to SARS-CoV-2, is where the repertoires were released. Samples were obtained from the ongoing ImmuneRACE study (first 160 participants) and from 1,254 subjects provided by 6 global collaborators. A de-identified subject ID, COVID-19 status, age in years and sex were almost always included in the sample metadata. Where HLA class I and class II types were available, the types were taken from metadata supplied by the sample provider, not from assay-based typing.

Participants in the prospective study were enrolled through a virtual design, were aged about 18 to 90 years, and lived in 24 United States geographic areas. In the prospective study, cohorts were assigned on the basis of participant-reported clinical history obtained from a screening survey and a study questionnaire. Recovered participants in ImmuneRACE Cohort 3 were defined as having two consecutive negative NP/OP PCR tests, clearance from a healthcare professional, or resolution of symptoms. Each participant in the prospective study had whole blood, serum and a nasopharyngeal or oropharyngeal swab collected by mobile phlebotomists. Prospective study participants could optionally give additional blood draws and questionnaires over a roughly 2-month period. Blood samples from the prospective study were shipped frozen or at room temperature prior to DNA extraction. From the germline V gene (reference sequence), CDR1 is SEHNR and CDR2 is FQNEAQ. At the junction V is shortened by 5 bases and J by 0 bases; bases outside the gene matches: 12. The CDR3 spans 17 residues, from the cysteine through the phenylalanine. The entry retains the CDR3 DNA only, 51 bases that are in frame from base 1.

TCRbeta CDR3 regions were amplified from genomic DNA by means of the immunoSEQ Assay, a bias-controlled multiplex PCR. As for the original processing: Within the assay, amplification of reference gene primers was used to estimate how many nucleated cells each sample contained. To quantify the absolute abundance of each unique TCRbeta CDR3 rearrangement, sequence reads were collapsed and filtered. Productive Simpson clonality was computed per sample as the square root of Simpson's diversity index over productive rearrangements. TCRdb holds this immuneACCESS table with in-frame rearrangements only. Some clones are missing; in checked studies, unresolved V genes explain under half, and the rest has no known cause. V and J calls and clone size are as listed in that table; D and trimming were resolved from the DNA. This sample gives 250,000 to 300,000 clones in total; over 85% of them show up just once. The leading ten clones occupy 1.9% of the sample.

Results the study describes overall, beyond this receptor: Clinical and demographic metadata were provided uncurated, with the amount varying by source and participant.

The sample comprised PBMCs or T cells enriched from blood (not recorded which). The sequence came from a woman aged 55-69 years who had recovered from COVID-19. The chain was built from TRBV7-9 and TRBJ1-1; 7 bases in between match TRBD1. The DNA sequence follows: TGTGCCAGCAGCCGTAGTATTACAGGGGCCATGAACACTGAAGCTTTCTTT. Its amino acids are CASSRSITGAMNTEAFF.